This TCR beta chain was captured in a study of T cell responses to AZD1222 COVID-19 vaccine. At the level of the study: Doses given second, at about 4 or about 12 weeks, were pooled.

Whole-study findings and limits: Donor demographics were predominantly white British with a female majority; clonal diversity may be underestimated. Baseline serostatus was positive in only a handful of AZD1222 recipients.

In germline, CDR1 is MNHEY, CDR2 SVGAGI. The CDR3 is made up of 13 amino acids. The V end lost 4 bases, the J end lost 6 bases, and 7 bases lay between the germline ends. The table came from immunoSEQ multiplex PCR; TCRdb's copy has only in-frame clones and leaves some out. This sample carries about 140,000 clones, roughly 84% of them seen once, and the ten largest clones take roughly 4%. On this clone itself: Its antigen is undetermined.

The sequence was obtained from an adult in good health. V usage is TRBV6-5 and J usage is TRBJ1-6; D is unresolved. The sequencing here drew on peripheral blood, taken on day 0 of AZD1222 vaccination. CDR3 loop: CASSSLLNSPLHF. CDR3 DNA sequence: TGTGCCAGCAGTTCCTTACTTAATTCACCCCTCCACTTT.